This entry concerns a single T cell receptor (beta chain). This clone's antigen is unknown. No base-level quality is on record; no much larger clone is a single base apart. This entry is derived from a study of blood T cell repertoires in COVID-19 (dated by TCRdb to 2020 to 2022). About the full investigation: Samples covering the acute and convalescent phases of COVID-19 were provided by collaborators in the United States, Italy and Spain. The prospective study material was composed of cDNA or gDNA derived from T cells, B-cell-depleted T cells, or PBMCs. Deeply sampled blood TCRbeta repertoires from subjects exposed to, actively infected with, or recovered from COVID-19 were included in the dataset. The repertoires were released in a freely available public database meant as a resource for research on the immune response to SARS-CoV-2. The samples were drawn from two sources: the first 160 participants of the ongoing ImmuneRACE study, and some 1,300 subjects contributed by 6 global collaborators. Sample metadata almost always included a de-identified subject ID, COVID-19 status, age in years and sex. HLA class I and class II types, where available, came from metadata supplied by the sample provider rather than from assay-based typing.

V and J are trimmed by 3 bases and 10 bases, and the gene matches miss 8 bases of the junction. Including the terminal cysteine and phenylalanine, the CDR3 comprises 15 residues. Here the CDR3 DNA is all that survives: 45 bases in frame from base 1. Based on the germline V gene, the CDR1 and CDR2 sequences are KGHSH and LQKENI. At one collaborating source in Seattle, patients were enrolled during active infection and were followed longitudinally through the course of disease. The collaborating institutions used their own protocols to collect whole blood in K2EDTA tubes. For TCRbeta analysis, collaborators shipped samples in one of three forms: frozen whole blood, isolated PBMCs, or DNA extracted from either of those sample types. The immunoSEQ Assay, a bias-controlled multiplex PCR, was used to amplify TCRbeta CDR3 regions from genomic DNA. The authors' pipeline ran thus. The number of nucleated cells in each sample was estimated from the amplification of reference gene primers within the assay. To quantify the absolute abundance of each unique TCRbeta CDR3 rearrangement, sequence reads were collapsed and filtered. For each sample, productive Simpson clonality was calculated by taking the square root of Simpson's diversity index across productive rearrangements. Held by TCRdb, this immuneACCESS table contains in-frame sequences only and omits some clones. Under half of the omission traces to an unresolved V gene where checked; the cause of the rest is unknown. V and J calls and clone size come straight from that table; D and trimming were deduced from the DNA. Within this sample are about 120,000 clones, with roughly 89% of them counted one time only. Roughly 3.9% of the sample is held by the ten biggest clonotypes.

What the study reported, not specific to this receptor: Clinical and demographic metadata were provided uncurated, with the amount varying by source and participant.

This sequence was found in a man between 60 and 75 years old with COVID-19, enrolled during active disease. The sequence is built from TRBV18 and TRBJ1-6, with TRBD1 matching 8 junction bases. The specimen sequenced was peripheral blood. The CDR3 amino acid sequence is: CASSPGQGGISPLHF. The sequence in DNA is TGTGCCAGCTCACCCGGACAGGGAGGTATCTCACCCCTCCACTTT. The variable domain in full, with residues beyond the CDR3 obtained from the reference TRBV18 and TRBJ1-6 genes, is NAGVMQNPRHLVRRRGQEARLRCSPMKGHSHVYWYRQLPEEGLKFMVYLQKENIIDESGMPKERFSAEFPKEGPSILRIQQVVRGDSAAYFCASSPGQGGISPLHFGNGTRLTVT.